Below are 15 T cell receptor beta chains sequenced from a single sample in a study of Ad26.COV2.S vaccination and SARS-CoV-2 variants. Sequenced by immunoSEQ multiplex PCR; TCRdb stores in-frame clones only, minus some. The table lists about 320,000 clones, approximately 86% of them singletons, with around 1.9% in the top ten. Treatment in this sample: about 20 received Ad26.COV2.S at low or high dose, single or two shots; 5 received placebo; per-sample allocation not given. Specimens were obtained on day 63 following the first vaccine or placebo injection. Sample: peripheral blood, taken in a trial of Ad26.COV2.S vaccine versus placebo. The receptors come from a person aged 18-60 years who received the Ad26.COV2.S COVID-19 vaccine or a placebo.

The chain is built from TRBV4-2 and TRBJ2-5; 7 positions agree with TRBD2. Germline lookup yields CDR1 LGHNA and CDR2 YNFKEQ. V gave up 0 bases and J gave up 8 bases; unmatched junction bases: 9. The CDR3 is 15 residues long. The CDR3 nucleotides read TGTGCCAGCAGCCAAGATATCTCGTCTAGCGGAACCCAGTACTTC. As protein: CASSQDISSSGTQYF.

V and J are TRBV29-1 and TRBJ1-5; possibly TRBD1 for D (6 bases). The V gene lost 8 bases and the J gene lost 0 bases, with 14 bases spanning the gap. This CDR3 contains 14 residues. The germline CDR1 and CDR2 sequences are SQVTM and ANQGSEA. CDR3 sequence reads: CSYLRGDSNQPQHF. The DNA for the CDR3 is TGCAGCTACCTGAGGGGGGATAGCAATCAGCCCCAGCATTTT.

The V gene is TRBV5-1, the J gene TRBJ1-1, with TRBD1 as a possible D gene (6 bases). Germline-derived CDR1 and CDR2 are SGHRS and YFSETQ. Trimming removed 4 bases at V and 1 base at J, with 17 bases between. This CDR3 has 16 amino acids. As DNA, the CDR3 is TGCGCCAGCAGCGTATCGCCACAGGGTACGAACACTGAAGCTTTCTTT. Protein sequence: CASSVSPQGTNTEAFF.

The chain joins TRBV12-3 or TRBV12-4 to TRBJ1-2; D uncertain. The CDR3 extends over 13 amino acids. Trimming took 7 bases from V and 2 from J, leaving 11 bases between them. CDR3 nucleotide sequence: TGTGCCAGCACCGGTGTAGCCAACTATGGCTACACCTTC. This translates into CASTGVANYGYTF.

The chain is built from TRBV7-2 and TRBJ2-1; possibly TRBD2 for D (6 bases). Trimming shortened V by 7 bases and J by 9 bases, and 16 bases separated the two germline ends. This CDR3 is 13 amino acids long. Germline CDR1 is SGHTA and CDR2 is FQGNSA. CDR3 amino acids: CASTVLATSEQFF. The DNA of the CDR3 is TGTGCCAGCACCGTACTAGCCACAAGTGAGCAGTTCTTC. Combining the CDR3 with reference TRBV7-2 and TRBJ2-1 gives the whole variable domain GAGVSQSPSNKVTEKGKDVELRCDPISGHTALYWYRQSLGQGLEFLIYFQGNSAPDKSGLPSDRFSAERTGGSVSTLTIQRTQQEDSAVYLCASTVLATSEQFFGPGTRLTVL.

The chain is built from TRBV7-9 and TRBJ2-7; the D gene is possibly TRBD2 (6 bases). Germline V gene data show CDR1 as SEHNR and CDR2 as FQNEAQ (reference sequence). The CDR3 sequence is 13 residues long. V was clipped by 5 bases and J by 7 bases, with 15 bases between them. The CDR3, as DNA: TGTGCCAGCAGCCCAGGCGGGATATGGGAGCAGTACTTC. It yields the protein CASSPGGIWEQYF.

This rearrangement joins TRBV7-3 to TRBJ2-3; the D is unclear. The V end was cut by 2 bases, the J end by 0 bases, with 6 bases between. From germline, CDR1 is SGHTA and CDR2 FQGTGA. The CDR3 covers 14 residues. CDR3 nucleotides: TGTGCCAGCAGCTTACTAGGGAGCACAGATACGCAGTATTTT. This sequence encodes CASSLLGSTDTQYF.

The chain links TRBV19 to TRBJ1-6; TRBD1 matches at 9 bases. With V trimmed by 5 bases and J by 0 bases, 2 bases remained unmatched. Germline CDR1 reads LNHDA; CDR2 reads SQIVND (reference sequence). CDR3 length: 16 residues. This CDR3 is CASSATGGSYNSPLHF. The CDR3 DNA reads as TGTGCCAGTAGTGCGACAGGGGGCTCCTATAATTCACCCCTCCACTTT.

This clone was picked up one time. V usage is TRBV15 and J usage is TRBJ1-1; D gene unclear. The CDR3 contains 14 residues. The germline gives CDR1 LNHNV, CDR2 YYDKDF (reference sequence). V was cut by 0 bases and J by 3 bases, with 8 bases left in between. CDR3 sequence: CATSRDRWDTEAFF. Written as DNA, the CDR3 is TGTGCCACCAGCAGAGATCGGTGGGACACTGAAGCTTTCTTT.

The chain has TRBV3-1 (or the pseudogene TRBV3-2) and TRBJ2-7, with TRBD1 matching over 8 bases. CDR3 size: 16 residues. Unmatched junction bases numbered 16, after V lost 7 bases and J lost 5 bases. CDR1 LGHDT and CDR2 YNNKEL come from the germline V gene (reference sequence). CDR3 residues: CASTNQRWTGRHEQYF. CDR3 in DNA: TGTGCCAGCACAAACCAAAGGTGGACAGGGCGACACGAGCAGTACTTC.

J is TRBJ2-3 and V is TRBV12-3 or TRBV12-4; a weak D match, TRBD1 (6 bases). Trimming took off 3 bases at V and 3 bases at J, with 7 bases between the two ends. The CDR3 loop spans 13 amino acids. CDR3 in amino acids: CASSLDRTDTQYF. In nucleotides, the CDR3 is TGTGCCAGCAGTTTGGACAGAACAGATACGCAGTATTTT.

The CDR3 loop is CASSEVADQETQYF. As DNA, the CDR3 is TGTGCCAGTAGCGAAGTAGCGGACCAAGAGACCCAGTACTTC. The chain has TRBV19 and TRBJ2-5; tentative D call: TRBD2 (6 bases). The CDR3 consists of 14 residues. Trimming took 6 bases from V and 0 from J, leaving 11 bases between them. Germline assignment: CDR1 LNHDA and CDR2 SQIVND (reference sequence).

The chain uses TRBV19 and TRBJ2-5, with 7 bases matching TRBD2. There are 15 residues in the CDR3. The V gene's germline CDR1 is LNHDA and CDR2 SQIVND (reference sequence). Unmatched junction bases numbered 10, after V lost 5 bases and J lost 4 bases. CDR3 in DNA: TGTGCCAGTAGTGGCCGGACTAGTCTAAGAGAGACCCAGTACTTC. Encoded protein: CASSGRTSLRETQYF.

This chain uses TRBV9 with TRBJ1-2, with a tentative D call TRBD1 (5 bases). Trimming shortened V by 6 bases and J by 8 bases, and 17 bases separated the two germline ends. Germline V gene lookup returns CDR1 SGDLS and CDR2 YYNGEE. The CDR3 totals 13 residues. This chain's CDR3 is CASTTVRGGGYTF. The CDR3 DNA sequence: TGTGCCAGCACCACCGTGAGGGGTGGCGGCTACACCTTC.

The V gene is TRBV5-1, the J gene TRBJ2-7; TRBD1 aligns across 7 bases. V was clipped by 0 bases and J by 3 bases; unmatched bases: 6. The germline gives CDR1 SGHRS, CDR2 YFSETQ. This CDR3 spans 15 amino acids. The DNA of the CDR3 is TGCGCCAGCAGCTTGGCTACAGGGGTGGTCTACGAGCAGTACTTC. Translated, it gives CASSLATGVVYEQYF.